This TCR beta chain stems from a study of blood T cells in healthy people across ages. The study's findings and limits: No one knew whether donors had CMV, which possibly confounded expanded clonotype changes.

Then a second PCR, running about 6 to 11 cycles, was carried out with a sample-barcoded 5' primer and a J-beta primer mix. MiXCR, run by TCRdb on the 5' RACE reads, gives a single entry per CDR3 protein. Here the sample spans about 1.8 million distinct CDR3 sequences, approximately 50% being singletons. Details on this clonotype: Its matching antigen is unknown.

CDR1 is SGHTA, CDR2 FQGNSA, per germline. V was clipped by 2 bases and J by 9 bases; unmatched bases: 11. The CDR3 is 15 residues long. The sequencing sample was made of blood. This TCR derives from a woman between 35 and 50 years old in good health. The chain recombines TRBV7-2 with TRBJ2-5, with 8 bases identical to TRBD2. The CDR3 DNA is TGTGCCAGCAGCTTAAGCCACCCGGGGGGGGAGGCCCAGTACTTC. Amino acids: CASSLSHPGGEAQYF.